The 23 T cell receptor beta chains below were found in one sample sequenced in a study of blood T cell repertoires in COVID-19. The method was immunoSEQ multiplex PCR; TCRdb's version includes in-frame clones alone and lacks a portion of them. Of tens of thousands of clones in the sample, over 75% were seen once. Sequences were obtained from peripheral blood. The source is a human donor in a cohort sampled during active COVID-19.

This chain uses TRBV28 with TRBJ1-2; D possibly corresponds to TRBD1 (5 bases). The V end lost 2 bases, the J end lost 4 bases, and 17 bases lay between the germline ends. Germline V gene data show CDR1 as MDHEN and CDR2 as SYDVKM. The CDR3 is 16 residues long. CDR3 DNA sequence: TGTGCCAGCAGTTTAGGTTCAGGGCGACGAGGCTATGGCTACACCTTC. It specifies CASSLGSGRRGYGYTF.

The chain uses TRBV12-5 and TRBJ2-1; D is ambiguous. Trimming took off 0 bases at V and 8 bases at J, with 8 bases between the two ends. Per the germline V gene, CDR1 is LGHNT and CDR2 is FRNRAP. The CDR3 consists of 13 residues. CDR3 region: CASGLVNPDEQFF. In DNA form, the CDR3 reads TGTGCTAGTGGTTTGGTAAATCCGGATGAGCAGTTCTTC.

This sequence joins TRBV6-5 and TRBJ1-1, with a possible D match to TRBD1 (5 bases). V was shortened by 10 bases and J by 0 bases, with 18 bases between the two germline ends. The CDR3 has 15 residues. Germline V gene sequence: CDR1 MNHEY, CDR2 SVGAGI. The CDR3 here is CATVKGPQLNTEAFF. The CDR3 DNA reads TGTGCCACCGTAAAGGGGCCGCAATTGAACACTGAAGCTTTCTTT.

V is TRBV9 and J is TRBJ2-7; 9 bases match TRBD2. Germline values: CDR1 SGDLS, CDR2 YYNGEE. The V gene end was trimmed by 0 bases and the J gene end by 0 bases; junction bases not matched to a gene: 7. The CDR3 consists of 17 residues. CDR3 sequence reads: CASSVGMAGGSSYEQYF. In DNA, the CDR3 is TGTGCCAGCAGCGTAGGGATGGCGGGGGGGTCCTCCTACGAGCAGTACTTC.

This sequence joins TRBV5-1 and TRBJ2-7; weak D call: TRBD2 (5 bases). Germline V gives CDR1 SGHRS, CDR2 YFSETQ. This CDR3 comprises 16 residues. V lost 0 bases and J 0 bases, leaving 13 bases between the germline ends. The CDR3 here is CASSLASGMSSYEQYF. CDR3 DNA: TGCGCCAGCAGCTTGGCTTCGGGGATGAGCTCCTACGAGCAGTACTTC.

V gene TRBV7-3 combines with J gene TRBJ2-1; 10 nucleotides line up with TRBD1. The V and J ends lost 4 bases and 8 bases, in that order; junction bases with no gene match: 5. The CDR3 has 14 residues. Germline values: CDR1 SGHTA, CDR2 FQGTGA. The CDR3 sequence is CASSSGQGGDEQFF. The CDR3 DNA follows: TGTGCCAGCAGCTCCGGACAGGGGGGCGATGAGCAGTTCTTC.

The V gene is TRBV2, the J gene TRBJ2-7; 7 bases match TRBD2. There are 15 residues in the CDR3. Germline CDR1 and CDR2: SNHLY and FYNNEI. The ends lost 8 bases at V and 3 bases at J; junction bases unmatched: 13. This CDR3 is CASARRWASGYEQYF. The CDR3 DNA reads as TGTGCCAGCGCCCGAAGGTGGGCTAGCGGCTACGAGCAGTACTTC.

The chain couples TRBV27 to TRBJ1-6; TRBD1 matches at 8 bases. Germline CDR1 MNHEY, CDR2 SMNVEV (reference sequence). V lost 5 bases, J lost 7 bases, and 7 bases stayed unmatched. The CDR3 consists of 15 residues. CDR3 in amino acids: CASSLDRGYNSPLHF. CDR3 in DNA: TGTGCCAGCAGTCTCGACAGGGGTTACAATTCACCCCTCCACTTT.

The CDR3 coding sequence is TGTGCCAGCAGTCCCCTCACTAGCCTGGAGACCCAGTACTTC. This gives the protein CASSPLTSLETQYF. The chain recombines TRBV2 with TRBJ2-5; D is possibly TRBD2 (6 bases). The ends were cut back, 5 bases at V and 5 bases at J, with 15 bases in the middle. The CDR3 extends over 14 amino acids. Germline V gene sequence: CDR1 SNHLY, CDR2 FYNNEI.

The chain is built from TRBV14 and TRBJ2-5, with TRBD1 matching over 7 bases. The CDR3 is 17 residues long. In germline, CDR1 is SGHDN, CDR2 FVKESK. The V gene end was trimmed by 4 bases and the J gene end by 1 base; junction bases not matched to a gene: 12. The CDR3 here is CASSPHRGASVQETQYF. CDR3 DNA sequence: TGTGCCAGCAGCCCACACAGGGGCGCATCGGTCCAAGAGACCCAGTACTTC.

With respect to this clone: Compared with germline, one end of the junction differs, possibly owing to a read error. This chain uses TRBV7-9 with TRBJ2-1, with 11 positions matching TRBD2. The CDR3 sequence is 16 residues long. Per germline, CDR1 SEHNR and CDR2 FQNEAQ (reference sequence). In DNA form, the CDR3 reads TGCGCCAGCAGCCGTAGCGGGGGGGGTTCCTACAATGAGCAGTTCTTC. Protein product: CASSRSGGGSYNEQFF.

V and J are TRBV18 and TRBJ1-4; the match to TRBD1 covers 8 bases. The V and J ends lost 1 base and 5 bases, in that order; junction bases with no gene match: 6. Germline V gives CDR1 KGHSH, CDR2 LQKENI. CDR3 length: 16 residues. CDR3 protein: CASSPLTGARNEKLFF. As DNA, the CDR3 is TGTGCCAGCTCACCACTGACAGGGGCACGGAATGAAAAACTGTTTTTT.

V gene TRBV6-2 or TRBV6-3 combines with J gene TRBJ1-1; maybe TRBD1 (6 bases). V shed 6 bases and J shed 4 bases, with 12 bases lying between them. Germline V gene lookup returns CDR1 MNHEY and CDR2 SVGEGT. This CDR3 comprises 13 residues. The CDR3 DNA reads TGTGCCAGCAGCTTGGGACAATCCACTGAAGCTTTCTTT. Translation gives CASSLGQSTEAFF.

This chain links TRBV3-1 (or the pseudogene TRBV3-2) with TRBJ2-3, with unresolved D. V was trimmed by 3 bases and J by 4 bases, leaving 11 bases between them. The length of the CDR3 is 14 residues. CDR1 is LGHDT, CDR2 YNNKEL, per germline (reference sequence). The CDR3: CASSHNTGADTQYF. CDR3 DNA sequence: TGTGCCAGCAGCCATAATACCGGTGCAGATACGCAGTATTTT.

The genes are TRBV13 and TRBJ1-1; a possible D gene is TRBD1 (5 bases). The germline V gene has CDR1 PRHDT and CDR2 FYEKMQ (reference sequence). V lost 4 bases and J lost 6, with 12 bases in between. The length of the CDR3 is 13 residues. CDR3 in amino acids: CASSSNRSPEAFF. In nucleotides, the CDR3 is TGTGCCAGCAGCTCTAACAGGAGCCCTGAAGCTTTCTTT.

This sequence joins TRBV5-1 and TRBJ2-2, with 8 positions matching TRBD1. J gave up 1 base and V 7 bases, and 6 bases lay outside the gene matches. Germline V gives CDR1 SGHRS, CDR2 YFSETQ. This CDR3 is built from 15 residues. The CDR3, as DNA: TGCGCCAGCGGACGGACAGGGTTGAACACCGGGGAGCTGTTTTTT. This encodes CASGRTGLNTGELFF.

The chain joins TRBV9 to TRBJ1-2; D unresolved. V lost 3 bases, J lost 5 bases, and 14 bases lay in between. The germline gives CDR1 SGDLS, CDR2 YYNGEE. The CDR3 extends over 14 amino acids. CDR3 in amino acids: CASSGVGVGYGYTF. The CDR3 coding sequence is TGTGCCAGCAGCGGCGTCGGGGTGGGATATGGCTACACCTTC.

V usage is TRBV18 and J usage is TRBJ2-5; 14 nucleotides agree with TRBD2. The germline V gene has CDR1 KGHSH and CDR2 LQKENI. The CDR3 extends over 17 amino acids. J was trimmed by 4 bases and V by 3 bases; bases with no gene match: 7. CDR3 nucleotide sequence: TGTGCCAGCTCACCTCGGGGGACTAGCGGGAGTTCAGAGACCCAGTACTTC. Residues: CASSPRGTSGSSETQYF.

The V gene is TRBV24-1, the J gene TRBJ1-5; D uncertain. This CDR3 is built from 15 residues. In germline, CDR1 is KGHDR, CDR2 SFDVKD. The ends were cut back, 5 bases at V and 4 bases at J, with 14 bases in the middle. For the CDR3, the DNA is TGTGCCACCAGTGCAGGTGCCGAGCGGAATCAGCCCCAGCATTTT. This sequence encodes CATSAGAERNQPQHF.

This clone was seen repeatedly, ten times or more. The chain has TRBV3-1 (or the pseudogene TRBV3-2) and TRBJ1-2; possibly TRBD1 for D (5 bases). CDR1 and CDR2 (germline): LGHDT, YNNKEL (reference sequence). V lost 3 bases to trimming and J lost 3 bases, with 11 bases between them. The CDR3 spans 14 residues. The CDR3 sequence is CASSHKGLHYGYTF. CDR3 DNA: TGTGCCAGCAGCCACAAGGGACTGCACTATGGCTACACCTTC.

This clone was seen a single time. The chain combines TRBV12-3 or TRBV12-4 with TRBJ2-1; D is ambiguous. Trimming took off 9 bases at V and 6 bases at J, with 12 bases between the two ends. CDR3 size: 12 residues. The CDR3 DNA reads TGTGCCAGTTTGAGTCTAGTCAATGAGCAGTTCTTC. It translates to CASLSLVNEQFF.

The chain couples TRBV5-1 to TRBJ1-4; no definite D call. Per the germline V gene, CDR1 is SGHRS and CDR2 is YFSETQ. Deletions cut 5 bases from V and 0 bases from J, with 8 bases between. This CDR3 has 14 amino acids. The CDR3 sequence is CASSVGATNEKLFF. CDR3 bases: TGCGCCAGCAGTGTGGGAGCAACTAATGAAAAACTGTTTTTT.

The chain links TRBV9 to TRBJ1-1; D might be TRBD1 (6 bases). The V end lost 0 bases, the J end lost 4 bases, and 16 bases lay between the germline ends. Per germline, CDR1 SGDLS and CDR2 YYNGEE. The CDR3 spans 16 residues. The CDR3 loop reads CASSVVAGRGSTEAFF. CDR3 DNA: TGTGCCAGCAGCGTAGTTGCAGGGAGGGGGAGCACTGAAGCTTTCTTT.